A single sample is the source of the 2 T cell receptor beta chains below, sequenced in a study of long-term antiretroviral therapy in people with HIV. Investigators performed immunoSEQ version v3.0 at survey level. The protocol was immunoSEQ multiplex PCR, while the TCRdb copy is restricted to in-frame clones and leaves out a portion. The table lists 30,000 or so clones, approximately 88% of them singletons. This specimen was unsorted PBMCs, taken 0.5 years after starting antiretroviral therapy. The origin of the receptors is a woman younger than 35 with HIV.

The chain is built from TRBV7-2 and TRBJ2-1; 7 nucleotides line up with TRBD2. The CDR3 sequence is 16 residues long. The germline gives CDR1 SGHTA, CDR2 FQGNSA. The J segment lost 2 bases and the V segment lost 5 bases, leaving 9 bases of the junction unmatched. CDR3 DNA: TGTGCCAGCAGCACAGAGAGCGGGGCGACCTACAATGAGCAGTTCTTC. This sequence encodes CASSTESGATYNEQFF.

The chain is built from TRBV10-3 and TRBJ1-1; possibly TRBD1 for D (6 bases). The CDR3 has 11 amino acids. Germline loops: CDR1 ENHRY, CDR2 SYGVKD. V was trimmed by 6 bases and J by 11 bases, leaving 13 bases between them. The CDR3 spells CAISPGDEAFF. CDR3 DNA: TGTGCCATCAGCCCAGGGGATGAGGCTTTCTTT.